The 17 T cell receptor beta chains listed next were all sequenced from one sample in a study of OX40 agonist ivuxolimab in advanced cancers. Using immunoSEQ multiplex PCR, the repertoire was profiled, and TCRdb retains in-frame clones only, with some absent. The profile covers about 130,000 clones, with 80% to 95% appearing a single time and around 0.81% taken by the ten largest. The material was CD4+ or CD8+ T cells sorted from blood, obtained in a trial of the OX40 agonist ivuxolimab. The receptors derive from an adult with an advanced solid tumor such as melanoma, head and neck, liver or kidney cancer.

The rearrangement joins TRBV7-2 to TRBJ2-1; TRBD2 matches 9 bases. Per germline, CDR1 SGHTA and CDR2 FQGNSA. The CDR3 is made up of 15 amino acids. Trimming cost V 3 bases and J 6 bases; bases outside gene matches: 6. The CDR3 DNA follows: TGTGCCAGCAGCTTTAGCGGGAGCAGAGGCAATGAGCAGTTCTTC. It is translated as CASSFSGSRGNEQFF.

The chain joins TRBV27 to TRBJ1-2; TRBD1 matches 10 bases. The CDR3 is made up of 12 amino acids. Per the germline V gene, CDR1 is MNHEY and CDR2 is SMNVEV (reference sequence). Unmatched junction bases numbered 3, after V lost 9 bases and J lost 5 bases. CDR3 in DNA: TGTGCCAGTCGACAGGGGGCTTATGGCTACACCTTC. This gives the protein CASRQGAYGYTF.

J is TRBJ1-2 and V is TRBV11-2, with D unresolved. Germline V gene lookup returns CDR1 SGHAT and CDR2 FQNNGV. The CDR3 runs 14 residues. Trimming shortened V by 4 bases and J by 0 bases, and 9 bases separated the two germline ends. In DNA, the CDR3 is TGTGCCAGCAGCTCCACAGACCCTAACTATGGCTACACCTTC. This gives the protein CASSSTDPNYGYTF. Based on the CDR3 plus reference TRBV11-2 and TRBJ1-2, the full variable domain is EAGVAQSPRYKIIEKRQSVAFWCNPISGHATLYWYQQILGQGPKLLIQFQNNGVVDDSQLPKDRFSAERLKGVDSTLKIQPAKLEDSAVYLCASSSTDPNYGYTFGSGTRLTVV.

The CDR3 region is CASSLLFFGGAGYYEQYF. CDR3 coding DNA: TGTGCCAGCAGTTTACTTTTTTTCGGGGGCGCGGGGTATTACGAGCAGTACTTC. J is TRBJ2-7 and V is TRBV28; D might be TRBD1 or TRBD2, each matching 6 bases. With 2 bases removed from V and 4 bases from J, the gap between germline ends came to 24 bases. The CDR3 is made up of 18 amino acids. The germline V gene has CDR1 MDHEN and CDR2 SYDVKM.

The CDR3 DNA is TGTGCCAGCAGTGGGACACGGGTAGGGGCCGGGGAGCTGTTTTTT. Translation gives CASSGTRVGAGELFF. The chain joins TRBV5-6 to TRBJ2-2; maybe TRBD1 (6 bases). With 5 bases removed from V and 6 bases from J, the gap between germline ends came to 17 bases. CDR3 length equals 15 residues. Germline V lookup: CDR1 SGHDT, CDR2 YYEEEE.

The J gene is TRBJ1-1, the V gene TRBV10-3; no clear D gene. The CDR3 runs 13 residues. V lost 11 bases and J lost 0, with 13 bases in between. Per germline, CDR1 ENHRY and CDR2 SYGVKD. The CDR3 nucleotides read TGTGCCTCCCAGAGTGCCGTGAACACTGAAGCTTTCTTT. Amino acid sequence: CASQSAVNTEAFF.

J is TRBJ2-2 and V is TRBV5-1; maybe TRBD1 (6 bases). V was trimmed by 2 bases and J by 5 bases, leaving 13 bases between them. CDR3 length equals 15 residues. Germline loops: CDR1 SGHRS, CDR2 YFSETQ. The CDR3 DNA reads TGCGCCAGCAGCTTCGGGACAACCGGAACCGGGGAGCTGTTTTTT. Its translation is CASSFGTTGTGELFF.

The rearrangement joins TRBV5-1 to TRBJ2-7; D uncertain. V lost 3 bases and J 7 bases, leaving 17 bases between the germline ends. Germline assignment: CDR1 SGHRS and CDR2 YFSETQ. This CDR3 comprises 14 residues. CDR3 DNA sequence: TGCGCCAGCAGCTCCACAACCCAGTCTGAGGAGCAGTACTTC. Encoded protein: CASSSTTQSEEQYF.

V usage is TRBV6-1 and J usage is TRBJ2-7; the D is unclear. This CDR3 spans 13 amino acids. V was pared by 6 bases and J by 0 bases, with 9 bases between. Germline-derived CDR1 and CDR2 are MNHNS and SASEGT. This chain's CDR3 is CASRGQNSYEQYF. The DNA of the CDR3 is TGTGCCAGCAGGGGTCAGAACTCCTACGAGCAGTACTTC.

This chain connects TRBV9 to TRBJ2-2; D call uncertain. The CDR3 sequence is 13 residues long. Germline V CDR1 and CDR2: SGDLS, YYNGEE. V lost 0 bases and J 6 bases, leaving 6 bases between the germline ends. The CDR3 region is CASSVVTAGELFF. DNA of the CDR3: TGTGCCAGCAGCGTAGTGACGGCCGGGGAGCTGTTTTTT.

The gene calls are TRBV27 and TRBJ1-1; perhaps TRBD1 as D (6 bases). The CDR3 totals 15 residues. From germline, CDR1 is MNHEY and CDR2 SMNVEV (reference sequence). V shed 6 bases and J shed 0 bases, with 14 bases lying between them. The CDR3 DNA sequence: TGTGCCAGCAGAGACAGTACAGGGTTGAACACTGAAGCTTTCTTT. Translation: CASRDSTGLNTEAFF.

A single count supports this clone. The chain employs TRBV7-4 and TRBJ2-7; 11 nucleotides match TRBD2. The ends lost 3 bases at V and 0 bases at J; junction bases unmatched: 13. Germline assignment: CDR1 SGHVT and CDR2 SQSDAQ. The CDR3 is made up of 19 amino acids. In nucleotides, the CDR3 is TGTGCCAGCAGCTTGCTATACAGGGGGACTAGCGGAGGCTCCTACGAGCAGTACTTC. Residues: CASSLLYRGTSGGSYEQYF.

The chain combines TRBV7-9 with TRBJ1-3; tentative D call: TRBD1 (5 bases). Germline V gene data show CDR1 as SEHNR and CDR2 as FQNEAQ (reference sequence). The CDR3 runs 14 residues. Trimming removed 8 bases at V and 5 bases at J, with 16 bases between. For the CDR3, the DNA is TGTGCCAGCGGGGCCCACACGGACCGAAACACCATATATTTT. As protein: CASGAHTDRNTIYF.

The DNA of the CDR3 is TGTGCCAGCAGTTTACTCCCGCAGGGGGTGCAGGGCTACACCTTC. Translating gives CASSLLPQGVQGYTF. The chain recombines TRBV28 with TRBJ1-2, with 7 bases aligning to TRBD1. Germline V gives CDR1 MDHEN, CDR2 SYDVKM. This CDR3 has 15 residues. V shed 2 bases and J 8 bases; nucleotides not matched to a gene: 11.

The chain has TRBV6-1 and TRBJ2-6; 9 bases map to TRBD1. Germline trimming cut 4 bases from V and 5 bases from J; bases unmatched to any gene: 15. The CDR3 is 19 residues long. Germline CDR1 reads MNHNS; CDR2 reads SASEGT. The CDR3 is CASSGDRGDRANRANVLTF. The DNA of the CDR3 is TGTGCCAGCAGTGGAGATAGAGGGGACAGGGCGAATAGGGCCAACGTCCTGACTTTC.

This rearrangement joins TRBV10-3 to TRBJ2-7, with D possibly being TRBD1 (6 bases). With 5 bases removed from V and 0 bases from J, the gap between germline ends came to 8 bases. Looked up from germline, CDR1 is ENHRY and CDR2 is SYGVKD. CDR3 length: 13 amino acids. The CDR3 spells CAISLQGSYEQYF. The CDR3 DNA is TGTGCCATCAGTCTACAGGGCTCCTACGAGCAGTACTTC.

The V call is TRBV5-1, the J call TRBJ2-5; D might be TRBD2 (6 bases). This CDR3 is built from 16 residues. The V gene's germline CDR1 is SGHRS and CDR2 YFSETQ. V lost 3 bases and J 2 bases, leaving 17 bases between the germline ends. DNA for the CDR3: TGCGCCAGCAGCTCTCCGACTAGTCCCCTTCAAGAGACCCAGTACTTC. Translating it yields CASSSPTSPLQETQYF.